These T cell receptor beta chains were read from a single sample in a study of radiation and T cells in renal cell carcinoma. The data were produced by immunoSEQ multiplex PCR, yet TCRdb's version contains in-frame clones alone and is incomplete. The sample holds 150,000 or so clones, about 88% seen once. The sample here was blood, taken from a patient whose treatment included radiotherapy and nephrectomy. The receptors stem from a woman between 45 and 60 years old with renal cell carcinoma. CDR3s include the opening cysteine and the closing phenylalanine or tryptophan. The D gene is left open where the match is weak. Some rows mark clone size as missing; the rest say once, few, many or name a class of expanded clone.

CDR3 DNA,CDR3 protein,J gene,clone size,V gene,D gene
TGTGCCAGCAGCTACAGACCGGGACGGCGGTCGGCCTACAATGAGCAGTTCTTC,CASSYRPGRRSAYNEQFF,TRBJ2-1,once,TRBV7-3,NA
TGTGCCAGCAGTTCGGACAGGGCCTCCTATAATTCACCCCTCCACTTT,CASSSDRASYNSPLHF,TRBJ1-6,once,TRBV28,TRBD1
TGTGCCAGCAGCCCAGGGCAGGGACGAGCTTTCTTT,CASSPGQGRAFF,TRBJ1-1,NA,TRBV7-3,NA
TGTGCCAGCGAGAGGGACAGGAGCTCCTACAATGAGCAGTTCTTC,CASERDRSSYNEQFF,TRBJ2-1,NA,TRBV6-1,TRBD1
TGCGCCAGCAGCCGAGACAGGGGTGAGACCCAGTACTTC,CASSRDRGETQYF,TRBJ2-5,NA,TRBV4-3,TRBD1
TGCGCCAGCAGCTTGGGACTAGCGGGGTTCCGCACAGATACGCAGTATTTT,CASSLGLAGFRTDTQYF,TRBJ2-3,NA,TRBV5-1,TRBD2
TGTGCCAGCAGCTTAGCGCGGGGATCGGCAACTGAAGCTTTCTTT,CASSLARGSATEAFF,TRBJ1-1,once,TRBV11-1,NA
TGCAGCGTTGAACGGCGGGGAAGGAGCCAAGAGACCCAGTACTTC,CSVERRGRSQETQYF,TRBJ2-5,NA,TRBV29-1,NA
TGTGCCTGGAAGACACTTTATTATGGCTACACCTTC,CAWKTLYYGYTF,TRBJ1-2,NA,TRBV30,NA
TGTGCCAGCAGTGAATCAGGCCCTGAAGCTTTCTTT,CASSESGPEAFF,TRBJ1-1,NA,TRBV2,NA
TGTGCCAGCAGCGTAAAAGCGGGGGGTCCTCGGTACGAGCAGTACTTC,CASSVKAGGPRYEQYF,TRBJ2-7,NA,TRBV9,TRBD2
TGTGCCAGCAGTGAATTCAGGGGCAGCTATGGCTACACCTTC,CASSEFRGSYGYTF,TRBJ1-2,NA,TRBV25-1,NA
TGCGCCAGCCGCACAGGGGGCAGCTACGAGCAGTACTTC,CASRTGGSYEQYF,TRBJ2-7,NA,TRBV5-1,TRBD1
TGTGCCAGTAGTATCGGCCAGGCCGGCACAGATACGCAGTATTTT,CASSIGQAGTDTQYF,TRBJ2-3,NA,TRBV19,NA
TGCGCCAGCAGCTTGTTAGCTAGCGGCGGCACAGATACGCAGTATTTT,CASSLLASGGTDTQYF,TRBJ2-3,NA,TRBV5-1,TRBD2
TGTGCCAGCAGCTTGAGGGAGGCTGGAAACACCATATATTTT,CASSLREAGNTIYF,TRBJ1-3,NA,TRBV5-4,NA
TGTGCCAGTAGTAACATTCAGGGGGAAAAACTGTTTTTT,CASSNIQGEKLFF,TRBJ1-4,once,TRBV19,NA
TGTGCCAGCAGCTTAGTACGCCGAGAAAAACTGTTTTTT,CASSLVRREKLFF,TRBJ1-4,NA,TRBV11-2,NA
TGTGCCAGCACACAAGGGATTTTAGGCTATGGCTACACCTTC,CASTQGILGYGYTF,TRBJ1-2,NA,TRBV6-5,NA
TGTGCCAGCAGCCAGGAACAGGGATCCTACGAGCAGTACTTC,CASSQEQGSYEQYF,TRBJ2-7,few,TRBV14,NA
TGTGCCAGTAGTATCGGAGGTGCTCAGCCCCAGCATTTT,CASSIGGAQPQHF,TRBJ1-5,NA,TRBV19,NA
TGTGCCAGCAGCCTAGCGGGGAACTACGAGCAGTACTTC,CASSLAGNYEQYF,TRBJ2-7,NA,TRBV7-9,TRBD2
TGTGCCAGCAGTCCCGGGGGGTTTGAAAATGAAAAACTGTTTTTT,CASSPGGFENEKLFF,TRBJ1-4,NA,TRBV7-9,NA
TGCGCCAGCAGCCAATTTGCCTATCCGGGGGGGCCCGCTACGCTGTTTTTT,CASSQFAYPGGPATLFF,TRBJ2-2,NA,TRBV4-1,TRBD2
TGTGCCAGCAGCTTGACAGGGTACAATGAGCAGTTCTTC,CASSLTGYNEQFF,TRBJ2-1,NA,TRBV7-2,TRBD1
TGTGCCAGCCGCCTTGGACAGGGAAGGGCAGATACGCAGTATTTT,CASRLGQGRADTQYF,TRBJ2-3,NA,TRBV18,TRBD1
TGTGCCTGGAGTATGGGGGAAGGGACAGATACGCAGTATTTT,CAWSMGEGTDTQYF,TRBJ2-3,NA,TRBV30,NA
TGCGCCAGCAGCCACTATGCGGGGGGGGCTGGTACGCAGTATTTT,CASSHYAGGAGTQYF,TRBJ2-3,NA,TRBV4-1,TRBD2
TGTGCCAGCAGTCTGGGACTAGCGGAGACCCAGTACTTC,CASSLGLAETQYF,TRBJ2-5,NA,TRBV6-1,TRBD2
TGCGCCAGCAGCCAAATACAGGGGGCTGATGAAAAACTGTTTTTT,CASSQIQGADEKLFF,TRBJ1-4,NA,TRBV5-1,TRBD1
TGTGCCAGCTCCCGGGACAGGGGAATCGGGGCCGGGGAGCTGTTTTTT,CASSRDRGIGAGELFF,TRBJ2-2,NA,TRBV9,TRBD1
TGTGCCAGCAGCCGGACTAGCGGGGGAGATACCGGGGAGCTGTTTTTT,CASSRTSGGDTGELFF,TRBJ2-2,NA,TRBV6-6,TRBD2
TGTGCCAGCAGCTTATACGGAGATACGCAGTATTTT,CASSLYGDTQYF,TRBJ2-3,NA,TRBV7-9,NA
TGTGCCAGTAGTATAGGCGGGGGGGCACTTTGGAATGAGCAGTTCTTC,CASSIGGGALWNEQFF,TRBJ2-1,NA,TRBV19,TRBD2
TGTGCCAGCAGCGCGATCAGGGGGCCGAACACTGAAGCTTTCTTT,CASSAIRGPNTEAFF,TRBJ1-1,many,TRBV7-9,TRBD1
TGTGCCAGCAGCGACGGGACAGTCCTCCTCCGCCTGACCTTC,CASSDGTVLLRLTF,TRBJ2-7,NA,TRBV7-9,TRBD1
TGCGCCAGCAGTGACGGTTCCTTTCGGGACGAGCAGTACTTC,CASSDGSFRDEQYF,TRBJ2-7,once,TRBV10-1,NA
TGTGCCAGCAGTTCCCGGGACCCCGGCAGGGAGCTGTTTTTT,CASSSRDPGRELFF,TRBJ2-2,NA,TRBV6-6,NA
TGCGCCAGCAGCTTGGGATCCCCCCAGGTCATTCCCGACTACGAGCAGTACTTC,CASSLGSPQVIPDYEQYF,TRBJ2-7,NA,TRBV5-1,NA
TGTGCCAGCAGTGTTAGGGACAGGGGGGATGAAAAACTGTTTTTT,CASSVRDRGDEKLFF,TRBJ1-4,NA,TRBV6-1,TRBD1